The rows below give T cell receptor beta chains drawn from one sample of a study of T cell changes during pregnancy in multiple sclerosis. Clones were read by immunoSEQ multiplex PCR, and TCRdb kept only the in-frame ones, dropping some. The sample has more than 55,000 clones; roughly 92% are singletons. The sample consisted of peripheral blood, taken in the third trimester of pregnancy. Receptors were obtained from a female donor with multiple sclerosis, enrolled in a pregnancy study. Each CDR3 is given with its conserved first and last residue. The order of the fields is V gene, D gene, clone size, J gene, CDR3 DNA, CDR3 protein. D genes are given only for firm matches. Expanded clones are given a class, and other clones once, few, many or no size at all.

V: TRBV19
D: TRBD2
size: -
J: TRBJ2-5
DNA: TGTGCCAGTAGCTCGAGGACTAGCGGGAGCGAGACCCAGTACTTC
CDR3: CASSSRTSGSETQYF

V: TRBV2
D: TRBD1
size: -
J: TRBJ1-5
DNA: TGTGCCAGCACCGAACAGGGGAGACAGCCCCAGCATTTT
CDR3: CASTEQGRQPQHF

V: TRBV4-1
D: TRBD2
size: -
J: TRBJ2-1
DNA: TGCGCCAGCAGCCTCGCTTCTAGCGGCTCCTACAATGAGCAGTTCTTC
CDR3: CASSLASSGSYNEQFF

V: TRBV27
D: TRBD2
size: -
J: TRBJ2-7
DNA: TGTGCCAGCAGTAGCGGGAGGAGGAAGATCGGGGACGACGAGCAGTACTTC
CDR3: CASSSGRRKIGDDEQYF

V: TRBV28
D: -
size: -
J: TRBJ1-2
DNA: TGTGCCAGCAGTTTACCTATCTATGGCTACACCTTC
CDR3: CASSLPIYGYTF

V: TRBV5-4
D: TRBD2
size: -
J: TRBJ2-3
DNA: TGTGCCAGCAGCTCCAGGCTAGCGGACACAGATACGCAGTATTTT
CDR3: CASSSRLADTDTQYF

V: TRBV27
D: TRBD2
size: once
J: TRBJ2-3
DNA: TGTGCCAGCAGTTTAGGTCTAGCGGTGGCAGATACGCAGTATTTT
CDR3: CASSLGLAVADTQYF

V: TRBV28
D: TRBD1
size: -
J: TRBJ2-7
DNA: TGTGCCAGCAGGACCGGGACAGAACCCTACGAGCAGTACTTC
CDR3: CASRTGTEPYEQYF

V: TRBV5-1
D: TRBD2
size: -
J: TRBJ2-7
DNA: TGCGCCAGCAGCTTGGCTGCACTAGCGGAGTCGGGCTCCTACGAGCAGTACTTC
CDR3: CASSLAALAESGSYEQYF

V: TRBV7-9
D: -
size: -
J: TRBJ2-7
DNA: TGTGCCAGCAGCTTAGCCGGGACTTTAAACGAGCAGTACTTC
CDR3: CASSLAGTLNEQYF

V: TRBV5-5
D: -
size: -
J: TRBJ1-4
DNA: TGTGCCAGCAGCTTGGGTACAGCTAATGAAAAACTGTTTTTT
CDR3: CASSLGTANEKLFF

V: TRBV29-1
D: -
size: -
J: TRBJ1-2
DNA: TGCAGCGTTGAGGTCGGAGGTACTAACTATGGCTACACCTTC
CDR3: CSVEVGGTNYGYTF

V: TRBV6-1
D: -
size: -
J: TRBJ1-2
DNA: TGTGCCAGCAGTGAGCGTTCCTATGGCTACACCTTC
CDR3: CASSERSYGYTF

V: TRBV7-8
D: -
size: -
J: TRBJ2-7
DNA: TGTGCCAGCAGCTTAAGCCCCCCCGGCGAGCAGTACTTC
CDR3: CASSLSPPGEQYF

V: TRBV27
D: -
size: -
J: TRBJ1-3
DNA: TGTGCCAGCAGTTTATCAGGGGTCGTTGGAAACACCATATATTTT
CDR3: CASSLSGVVGNTIYF

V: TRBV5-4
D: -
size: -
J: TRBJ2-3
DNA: TGTGCCAGCAGCTTGGGGACCTCGGTCGGGATCAGCACAGATACGCAGTATTTT
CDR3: CASSLGTSVGISTDTQYF

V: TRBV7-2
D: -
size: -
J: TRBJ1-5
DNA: TGTGCCAGCATCAGAGGGGGACGGAACAACGGCAATCAGCCCCAGCATTTT
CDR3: CASIRGGRNNGNQPQHF

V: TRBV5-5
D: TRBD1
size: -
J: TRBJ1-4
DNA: TGTGCCAGCAGCTTGGATATGGGGCCAGGGGGTGAAAAACTGTTTTTT
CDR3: CASSLDMGPGGEKLFF

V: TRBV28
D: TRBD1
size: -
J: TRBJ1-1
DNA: TGTGCCAGCAGTTTATTAGGTGCGTGGACAGGGGGGCACACTGAAGCTTTCTTT
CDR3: CASSLLGAWTGGHTEAFF

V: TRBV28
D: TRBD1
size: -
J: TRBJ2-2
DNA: TGTGCCAGCAGGTTACGGCGGGACAGGGGCACCGGGGAGCTGTTTTTT
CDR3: CASRLRRDRGTGELFF

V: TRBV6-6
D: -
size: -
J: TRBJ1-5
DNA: TGTGCCAGCAGTTACTCGAGAGGAGGGGTTCAGCCCCAGCATTTT
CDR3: CASSYSRGGVQPQHF

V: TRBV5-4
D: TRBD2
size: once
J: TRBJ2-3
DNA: TGTGCCAGCAGCTCCCTAGCGGGGCCTTCTAGCACAGATACGCAGTATTTT
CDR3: CASSSLAGPSSTDTQYF

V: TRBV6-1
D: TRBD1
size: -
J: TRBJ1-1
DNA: TGTGCCAGTACGACCCACTACCCGGGACAGGGCGCAGCTTTCTTT
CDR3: CASTTHYPGQGAAFF

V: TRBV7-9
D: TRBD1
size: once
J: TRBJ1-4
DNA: TGTGCCAGCAGCCGCCCCCGGGCAGGGGGCTCAACTAATGAAAAACTGTTTTTT
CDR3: CASSRPRAGGSTNEKLFF

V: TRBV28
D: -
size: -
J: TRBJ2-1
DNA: TGTGCCAGCTCAACGGGGACCTACAATGAGCAGTTCTTC
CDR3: CASSTGTYNEQFF